The next 3 T cell receptor beta chains were all read from a single sample in a study of Graves' ophthalmopathy and Graves' hyperthyroidism. For repertoire sequencing, the TCR beta CDR3 regions were amplified from RNA transcripts. HTBI primers were used in a first-round RT-PCR, which preceded a second-round multiplex PCR. TCRdb itself ran the multiplex PCR reads through MiXCR, one entry per CDR3 protein. The repertoire includes around 670,000 distinct CDR3 sequences, 40% of them detected once, and around 40% sits in the top ten. The sample taken for sequencing was peripheral blood. These receptor sequences come from an adult man with Graves' ophthalmopathy.

The chain joins TRBV20-1 to TRBJ2-3, with 8 bases aligning to TRBD1. Unmatched junction bases numbered 6, after V lost 5 bases and J lost 2 bases. CDR1 and CDR2 (germline): DFQATT, SNEGSKA (reference sequence). The CDR3 has 14 amino acids. The CDR3 DNA is TGCAGTGCTTTTGACAGGGGTGACACAGATACGCAGTATTTT. Residues: CSAFDRGDTDTQYF.

Concerning this clonotype itself: Germline and junction disagree at one end, which may indicate a read error. V is TRBV7-8 and J is TRBJ2-7; TRBD1 is a possible D gene (5 bases). Germline V gives CDR1 SGHVS, CDR2 FQNEAQ. This CDR3 comprises 10 residues. CDR3 loop: CASSLDEQDF. CDR3 nucleotide sequence: TGTGCCAGCAGCTTAGACGAACAGGACTTC.

The J gene is TRBJ2-2, the V gene TRBV25-1; either TRBD1 or TRBD2 may fit D (5 bases each). V gave up 6 bases and J gave up 1 base, with 9 bases separating them. Germline lookup yields CDR1 MGHDK and CDR2 SYGVNS. The CDR3 spans 14 residues. CDR3 sequence reads: CASRWDGNTGELFF. The CDR3 DNA reads as TGTGCCAGCAGGTGGGACGGGAACACCGGGGAGCTGTTTTTT. The entire variable domain, with the rest obtained from reference TRBV25-1 and TRBJ2-2, is as follows: EADIYQTPRYLVIGTGKKITLECSQTMGHDKMYWYQQDPGMELHLIHYSYGVNSTEKGDLSSESTVSRIRTEHFPLTLESARPSHTSQYLCASRWDGNTGELFFGEGSRLTVL.